This T cell receptor beta chain was obtained from a study of CD8 T cells in ankylosing spondylitis. Points from the study as a whole: Disease-linked clones were reportedly significantly enriched in matched ankylosing spondylitis synovial fluid. Roughly eight highly homologous variants made up a TCR beta motif that seemed to typify ankylosing spondylitis blood.

The CDR3 consists of 15 residues. The germline V gene has CDR1 SQVTM and CDR2 ANQGSEA. Between the trimmed V and J ends, which lost 4 bases and 0 bases, there was a span of 15 bases. Making the TCR beta libraries involved quantitative 5'-RACE with molecular barcodes. TCRdb recomputed calls from the 5' RACE reads with MiXCR, one row per CDR3 protein. The sample records 210,000 or so distinct CDR3 sequences, 25% to 30% being singletons. Note on this clonotype: Antigen specificity is unknown.

This TCR came from a male donor with ankylosing spondylitis or in good health (not recorded which). The sequenced sample consisted of blood, either unsorted or a sorted T cell fraction (not recorded which). V usage is TRBV29-1 and J usage is TRBJ1-1, with a weak D call TRBD1 (5 bases). CDR3 DNA sequence: TGCAGCGTTGTTGCTGGGGCAACTATGAACACTGAAGCTTTCTTT. Amino acids: CSVVAGATMNTEAFF.